This entry lists 26 T cell receptor beta chains sequenced from one sample in a study of T cell repertoires in cytomegalovirus infection. Their cognate antigens are unknown. TCRdb reprocessed the reads with MiXCR, giving one entry per CDR3 protein. Counted here are around 900,000 distinct CDR3 sequences, roughly 30% occurring once; the ten biggest clones make up about an eighth. Sample: cultured CD8+ T cells from PBMCs, taken from culture after CMV antigen stimulation. These receptors all stem from a human donor in good health (CMV status not recorded). Some clones in this sample may be carry-over from other donors' samples.

This rearrangement joins TRBV4-1 to TRBJ1-5; D uncertain. Trimming took 1 base from V and 3 from J, leaving 16 bases between them. This CDR3 has 17 amino acids. Germline CDR1 MGHRA, CDR2 YSYEKL. Here the CDR3 DNA reads TGCGCCAGCAGCCAAGGGACCAGTCCCAGTTCCAATCAGCCCCAGCATTTT. This codes for CASSQGTSPSSNQPQHF.

The V and J genes are TRBV7-9 and TRBJ2-7; 9 bases match TRBD2. The junction had 8 bases not matched to a gene; V was cut back by 6 bases and J by 5 bases. The CDR3 sequence is 14 residues long. Germline CDR1 is SEHNR and CDR2 is FQNEAQ (reference sequence). CDR3 nucleotide sequence: TGTGCCAGCAGACCAACAGCGGGAGGCGACGAGCAGTACTTC. Protein product: CASRPTAGGDEQYF.

This clonotype was counted a few times. The V call is TRBV7-9, the J call TRBJ1-5; D is unclear. The CDR3 consists of 12 residues. V was cut by 4 bases and J by 7 bases, with 8 bases left in between. Germline V gene lookup returns CDR1 SEHNR and CDR2 FQNEAQ (reference sequence). This CDR3 is CASSSYGQPQHF. The CDR3 nucleotides read TGTGCCAGCAGCTCCTATGGGCAGCCCCAGCATTTT. Full variable domain (missing parts from reference TRBV7-9 and TRBJ1-5): DTGVSQNPRHKITKRGQNVTFRCDPISEHNRLYWYRQTLGQGPEFLTYFQNEAQLEKSRLLSDRFSAERPKGSFSTLEIQRTEQGDSAMYLCASSSYGQPQHFGDGTRLSIL.

The chain uses TRBV20-1 and TRBJ2-1; maybe TRBD1 (5 bases). CDR1 is DFQATT and CDR2 is SNEGSKA in the germline V gene (reference sequence). The CDR3 has 12 amino acids. V was cut by 6 bases and J by 9 bases, with 15 bases left in between. The CDR3 DNA reads as TGCAGTGCGCCGTGGGGCAGGGCTGAGCAGTTCTTC. It is translated as CSAPWGRAEQFF.

This clonotype was detected only a few times. CDR3 DNA sequence: TGTGCCAGCAGCTGGGACCGGACGTATCAGCCCCAGCATTTT. The encoded protein is CASSWDRTYQPQHF. The chain uses TRBV7-8 and TRBJ1-5; tentative D call: TRBD1 (5 bases). V lost 4 bases and J 5 bases, leaving 12 bases between the germline ends. The V gene's germline CDR1 is SGHVS and CDR2 FQNEAQ. CDR3 length equals 14 residues.

The J gene is TRBJ2-1, the V gene TRBV27; D is possibly TRBD1 or TRBD2 (5 bases each). Germline V gene lookup returns CDR1 MNHEY and CDR2 SMNVEV (reference sequence). Trimming removed 7 bases from V and 4 bases from J, with 14 bases in between. The CDR3 covers 14 residues. The CDR3 DNA is TGTGCCAGCACCTGGGACGGTCCTTACAATGAGCAGTTCTTC. As protein: CASTWDGPYNEQFF.

This clonotype has just a few counts. V usage is TRBV7-9 and J usage is TRBJ2-7; D not resolved. Germline lookup yields CDR1 SEHNR and CDR2 FQNEAQ (reference sequence). This CDR3 region has 14 residues. V shed 1 base and J shed 4 bases, with 11 bases lying between them. CDR3 nucleotides: TGTGCCAGCAGCTTAGGTACGAGCCCTTACGAGCAGTACGTC. It yields the protein CASSLGTSPYEQYV.

The chain couples TRBV27 to TRBJ2-7; D perhaps matches TRBD2 (7 bases). Trimming took 3 bases from V and 1 from J, leaving 16 bases between them. Germline CDR1 MNHEY, CDR2 SMNVEV (reference sequence). The CDR3 has 16 amino acids. As DNA, the CDR3 is TGTGCCAGCAGTTTCCGCGGGGGACACCCTTCCTACGAGCAGTACTTC. It is translated as CASSFRGGHPSYEQYF.

The V gene is TRBV10-3, the J gene TRBJ2-1; 12 bases agree with TRBD2. Trimming cost V 8 bases and J 0 bases; bases outside gene matches: 14. Germline V CDR1 and CDR2: ENHRY, SYGVKD. The CDR3 consists of 19 residues. The CDR3 is CAILSLTSGGNGSYNEQFF. CDR3 nucleotide sequence: TGTGCCATCTTATCGCTGACTAGCGGGGGTAACGGCTCCTACAATGAGCAGTTCTTC.

The genes are TRBV5-6 and TRBJ2-1, with 9 bases lining up with TRBD1. The CDR3 extends over 14 amino acids. Germline V gene data show CDR1 as SGHDT and CDR2 as YYEEEE. The V segment lost 2 bases and the J segment 5 bases; nucleotides outside the gene matches: 2. CDR3 DNA sequence: TGTGCCAGCAGCTTTTGGGACAGGGACAATGAGCAGTTCTTC. This gives the protein CASSFWDRDNEQFF.

The V call is TRBV10-3, the J call TRBJ2-3; possibly TRBD1 for D (6 bases). Germline assignment: CDR1 ENHRY and CDR2 SYGVKD. The length of the CDR3 is 16 residues. V gave up 2 bases and J gave up 2 bases, with 14 bases separating them. The DNA of the CDR3 is TGTGCCATCAGTGAGCGGACACAGGGAAACACAGATACGCAGTATTTT. Translated, it gives CAISERTQGNTDTQYF.

V is TRBV6-5 and J is TRBJ2-1; tentative D call: TRBD1 (5 bases). This CDR3 has 16 amino acids. V lost 6 bases to trimming and J lost 0 bases, with 15 bases between them. Germline loops: CDR1 MNHEY, CDR2 SVGAGI. CDR3 protein: CASSSKGPSSYNEQFF. In nucleotides, the CDR3 is TGTGCCAGCAGCTCTAAGGGGCCTAGCTCCTACAATGAGCAGTTCTTC.

The V gene is TRBV25-1, the J gene TRBJ1-1; the match to TRBD1 covers 9 bases. Germline CDR1 is MGHDK and CDR2 is SYGVNS. V lost 8 bases, J lost 11 bases, and 18 bases stayed unmatched. The CDR3 loop spans 15 amino acids. CDR3 nucleotides: TGTGCCAGCTTAACGCGGGAACAGGGGGCGTTACGCGCTTTCTTT. Translated, it gives CASLTREQGALRAFF.

This clonotype appeared a few times. This sequence joins TRBV19 and TRBJ1-2; D unclear. Looked up from germline, CDR1 is LNHDA and CDR2 is SQIVND (reference sequence). V was clipped by 7 bases and J by 6 bases, with 18 bases between them. The CDR3 runs to 14 residues. CDR3 in amino acids: CASKIPRGIDGYTF. In DNA, the CDR3 is TGTGCCAGTAAGATACCCAGAGGGATTGATGGCTACACCTTC.

There are a few counts of this clonotype. The rearrangement links TRBV6-1 to TRBJ2-5; 8 bases fit TRBD1. This CDR3 region has 14 residues. Germline V gene sequence: CDR1 MNHNS, CDR2 SASEGT. V lost 5 bases and J lost 5; bases outside the gene matches: 7. DNA of the CDR3: TGTGCCAGCAGTCACAGGGGGTATGGGGAGACCCAGTACTTC. Protein sequence: CASSHRGYGETQYF.

The CDR3 here is CASSFNLAGAYNEQFF. CDR3 sequence (DNA): TGTGCCAGCAGCTTTAATCTAGCGGGGGCCTACAATGAGCAGTTCTTC. V gene TRBV7-8 combines with J gene TRBJ2-1; TRBD2 matches 10 bases. Looked up from germline, CDR1 is SGHVS and CDR2 is FQNEAQ. This CDR3 region has 16 residues. The junction had 4 bases not matched to a gene; V was cut back by 3 bases and J by 2 bases.

The sample holds a few counts of this clonotype. The V and J genes are TRBV4-2 and TRBJ1-1; weak D call: TRBD1 (5 bases). The germline V and J ends were trimmed by 1 base and 4 bases, with 16 bases remaining between them. The CDR3 has 16 residues. Germline CDR1 and CDR2: LGHNA and YNFKEQ. The CDR3 DNA follows: TGTGCCAGCAGCCAAGTCTGGGGGAAGGAGAGCACTGAAGCTTTCTTT. Translation: CASSQVWGKESTEAFF.

The V gene is TRBV4-1, the J gene TRBJ2-1; D remains unclear. Germline CDR1 is MGHRA and CDR2 is YSYEKL. The V gene lost 4 bases and the J gene lost 2 bases, with 15 bases spanning the gap. The CDR3 has 16 residues. CDR3 nucleotide sequence: TGCGCCAGCAGCCCCCCATCCGGCGGAGCCTACAATGAGCAGTTCTTC. This gives the protein CASSPPSGGAYNEQFF.

This clonotype has more than one count but fewer than ten. The chain joins TRBV4-3 to TRBJ2-1, with no clear D. CDR3 length equals 13 residues. The V and J ends lost 2 bases and 5 bases respectively, with 7 bases between them. Germline V gene data show CDR1 as LGHNA and CDR2 as YSLEER. CDR3 coding DNA: TGCGCCAGCAGCCAATTCACTAACAATGAGCAGTTCTTC. Protein: CASSQFTNNEQFF.

There are many counts of this clonotype. CDR3 protein: CASSLGGASTDTQYF. DNA for the CDR3: TGTGCCAGCAGCCTGGGGGGGGCTAGCACAGATACGCAGTATTTT. The V and J genes are TRBV7-6 and TRBJ2-3; weak D call: TRBD2 (7 bases). The CDR3 length is 15 residues. Looked up from germline, CDR1 is SGHVS and CDR2 is FNYEAQ. The V and J ends lost 5 bases and 0 bases respectively, with 12 bases between them.

The chain is built from TRBV20-1 and TRBJ2-7, with 7 positions matching TRBD1. The germline CDR1 and CDR2 sequences are DFQATT and SNEGSKA (reference sequence). The CDR3 runs 16 residues. Trimming cost V 3 bases and J 2 bases; bases outside gene matches: 13. CDR3 protein: CSASGWIETGTYEQYF. The CDR3 bases are TGCAGTGCTAGCGGGTGGATCGAGACAGGGACCTACGAGCAGTACTTC.

V is TRBV20-1 and J is TRBJ1-6, with D possibly being TRBD1 (5 bases). The germline V gene encodes CDR1 DFQATT and CDR2 SNEGSKA (reference sequence). Trimming removed 5 bases at V and 4 bases at J, with 18 bases between. The CDR3 is made up of 16 amino acids. Here the CDR3 DNA reads TGCAGTGCTCTCGCGGAAACAGGCCCTTATAATTCACCCCTCCACTTT. Protein sequence: CSALAETGPYNSPLHF.

This clonotype was counted only a few times. The gene calls are TRBV5-1 and TRBJ2-1; perhaps TRBD1 as D (6 bases). Germline V lookup: CDR1 SGHRS, CDR2 YFSETQ. There are 15 residues in the CDR3. V lost 0 bases, J lost 8 bases, and 15 bases lay in between. CDR3 protein: CASSLDPRGYDEQFF. The CDR3 DNA sequence: TGCGCCAGCAGCTTGGACCCCAGGGGATACGATGAGCAGTTCTTC.

This clonotype was detected only a few times. J is TRBJ1-1 and V is TRBV6-5; D gene uncertain. Germline V lookup: CDR1 MNHEY, CDR2 SVGAGI. Trimming took 6 bases from V and 1 from J, leaving 12 bases between them. The CDR3 contains 14 residues. CDR3 sequence: CASSETHTNTEAFF. The CDR3 DNA is TGTGCCAGCAGCGAAACCCATACGAACACTGAAGCTTTCTTT.

This clonotype has a handful of counts. The V call is TRBV7-6, the J call TRBJ2-1; 12 bases align to TRBD2. The CDR3 sequence is 19 residues long. With 1 base clipped from V and 5 bases from J, the junction kept 12 bases outside the gene matches. Germline lookup yields CDR1 SGHVS and CDR2 FNYEAQ. The CDR3 coding sequence is TGTGCCAGCAGCTTAGGGAGGGCCCCTCTAGCGGGGGGGAACAATGAGCAGTTCTTC. It encodes CASSLGRAPLAGGNNEQFF.

The table lists this clonotype with a few counts. This chain links TRBV7-8 with TRBJ2-7; no clear D gene. The germline V gene has CDR1 SGHVS and CDR2 FQNEAQ. CDR3 length: 14 amino acids. Trimming stripped 4 bases from V and 0 bases from J, with 10 bases between. As DNA, the CDR3 is TGTGCCAGCAGCTACGACTCGCCCTCCTACGAGCAGTACGTC. Translated, it gives CASSYDSPSYEQYV.